Below, 3 T cell receptor beta chains from the same sample are listed, as sequenced in a study of CD4 T cells in relation to SARS-CoV-2 and coronaviruses. CD4+ T cells from unexposed donors were obtained before the COVID-19 pandemic (2011-2018). Isolation of CD4+ T cells took place after less than twelve days in culture. Sequenced by immunoSEQ multiplex PCR; TCRdb stores in-frame clones only, minus some. Among 20,000 or so clones listed, around 80% were seen once. The antigens these receptors bind are not known. The specimen sequenced was CD4+ T cells from PBMCs, cultured in vitro. The receptors stem from a human donor in good health.

V and J are TRBV5-1 and TRBJ2-5; D uncertain. The CDR3 extends over 15 amino acids. CDR1 is SGHRS, CDR2 YFSETQ, per germline. The ends were cut back, 0 bases at V and 0 bases at J, with 9 bases in the middle. In nucleotides, the CDR3 is TGCGCCAGCAGCTTGGTAGACGGAAACCAAGAGACCCAGTACTTC. This codes for CASSLVDGNQETQYF.

This clone came up a few times. The chain uses TRBV7-9 and TRBJ2-7; a possible D gene is TRBD1 (6 bases). V lost 1 base to trimming and J lost 6 bases, with 16 bases between them. The CDR3 runs 15 residues. Germline-derived CDR1 and CDR2 are SEHNR and FQNEAQ (reference sequence). CDR3 DNA: TGTGCCAGCAGCTTAGTCGGAGGCAGGGGTAGCGAGCAGTACTTC. Translating gives CASSLVGGRGSEQYF.

This clone was counted between two and nine times. The CDR3 coding sequence is TGTGCCAGCAGCCCCAGGGGGGACACCATATATTTT. It encodes CASSPRGDTIYF. This chain connects TRBV9 to TRBJ1-3; 7 bases fit TRBD1. The V gene end was trimmed by 4 bases and the J gene end by 8 bases; junction bases not matched to a gene: 3. CDR3 length equals 12 residues. Germline CDR1 reads SGDLS; CDR2 reads YYNGEE. Combining the CDR3 with reference TRBV9 and TRBJ1-3 gives the whole variable domain DSGVTQTPKHLITATGQRVTLRCSPRSGDLSVYWYQQSLDQGLQFLIQYYNGEERAKGNILERFSAQQFPDLHSELNLSSLELGDSALYFCASSPRGDTIYFGEGSWLTVV.